One and the same sample provided the 14 T cell receptor beta chains below, sequenced in a study of vaccination effects on CD4 cells after COVID-19. For these receptors, no antigen is known. Profiling relied on immunoSEQ multiplex PCR, and the TCRdb table lists in-frame clones only, not all of them. The sample lists about 27,000 clones, roughly four fifths occurring once. CD4+ T cells specific for antigen were expanded with viral peptide pools by the ViraFEST assay before sequencing. After roughly ten days in culture, the CD4+ T cells were isolated. BNT162b2 vaccine or mRNA-1273 vaccine was given to participants in two doses. This specimen consisted of CD4+ T cells from PBMCs cultured with HCoV-NL63 spike peptides, obtained after COVID-19 vaccination. These receptors all stem from a human donor who received a COVID-19 vaccine. Some clones in this sample may be carry-over from other donors' samples.

The genes are TRBV9 and TRBJ2-4; no reliable D call. CDR1 is SGDLS, CDR2 YYNGEE, per germline. V lost 0 bases, J lost 6 bases, and 10 bases lay in between. The CDR3 is 14 amino acids. The CDR3 DNA is TGTGCCAGCAGCGTAGCCACCGATGGAAACATTCAGTACTTC. It yields the protein CASSVATDGNIQYF.

V is TRBV18 and J is TRBJ1-1; weak D call: TRBD1 (5 bases). This CDR3 comprises 13 residues. V lost 3 bases, J lost 3 bases, and 8 bases lay in between. The germline V gene has CDR1 KGHSH and CDR2 LQKENI. The CDR3 DNA follows: TGTGCCAGCTCACCCCCGGGGGACACTGAAGCTTTCTTT. Translating it yields CASSPPGDTEAFF.

This chain connects TRBV5-3 to TRBJ1-3; TRBD1 aligns across 11 bases. TRBV5-3 is recorded as an ORF, its role being uncertain. The CDR3 totals 18 residues. V lost 4 bases to trimming and J lost 3 bases; unmatched junction nucleotides: 12. The CDR3 nucleotides are TGTGCCAGAAGCCCCAATGCGGGGACAGGGGGGTATGGAAACACCATATATTTT. Translating it yields CARSPNAGTGGYGNTIYF.

In this sample, this clone turned up once. The chain joins TRBV5-1 to TRBJ2-1, with D tentatively TRBD1 or TRBD2 (5 bases each). The CDR3 sequence is 14 residues long. The V end lost 4 bases, the J end lost 7 bases, and 15 bases lay between the germline ends. The V gene's germline CDR1 is SGHRS and CDR2 YFSETQ. CDR3 sequence: CASSTSIEGNEQFF. The DNA of the CDR3 is TGCGCCAGCAGCACTTCCATAGAGGGGAATGAGCAGTTCTTC. Complete variable domain (other parts from reference TRBV5-1 and TRBJ2-1): KAGVTQTPRYLIKTRGQQVTLSCSPISGHRSVSWYQQTPGQGLQFLFEYFSETQRNKGNFPGRFSGRQFSNSRSEMNVSTLELGDSALYLCASSTSIEGNEQFFGPGTRLTVL.

This clone was observed once. The chain links TRBV3-1 (or the pseudogene TRBV3-2) to TRBJ2-5; either TRBD1 or TRBD2 may supply D (6 bases each). Germline lookup yields CDR1 LGHDT and CDR2 YNNKEL (reference sequence). The CDR3 consists of 15 residues. The ends were cut back, 5 bases at V and 5 bases at J, with 18 bases in the middle. CDR3 DNA: TGTGCCAGCAGCGTCCCACAGGGTGGGGGGGAGACCCAGTACTTC. Residues: CASSVPQGGGETQYF.

The gene calls are TRBV6-5 and TRBJ2-7; D perhaps matches TRBD1 (6 bases). The V gene's germline CDR1 is MNHEY and CDR2 SVGAGI. CDR3 size: 14 residues. V was pared by 6 bases and J by 0 bases, with 12 bases between. CDR3 in DNA: TGTGCCAGCAGGTTCGACAGGAGCTCCTACGAGCAGTACGTC. Translating it yields CASRFDRSSYEQYV.

The chain uses TRBV27 and TRBJ1-3; the D is unclear. Germline V gives CDR1 MNHEY, CDR2 SMNVEV (reference sequence). The germline V and J ends were trimmed by 2 bases and 0 bases, with 8 bases remaining between them. This CDR3 is built from 15 residues. The DNA for the CDR3 is TGTGCCAGCAGTTTAACAAGTCGCTCTGGAAACACCATATATTTT. Translated, it gives CASSLTSRSGNTIYF.

The chain links TRBV3-1 (or the pseudogene TRBV3-2) to TRBJ2-1, with 9 bases that match TRBD1. Germline lookup yields CDR1 LGHDT and CDR2 YNNKEL (reference sequence). V was clipped by 1 base and J by 7 bases; unmatched bases: 11. The CDR3 runs to 17 residues. CDR3 nucleotide sequence: TGTGCCAGCAGCCAAGTATATAAGCGAGACAGGGGGAATGAGCAGTTCTTC. Translated: CASSQVYKRDRGNEQFF.

This clone was recorded only once. The chain joins TRBV11-1 to TRBJ2-7; 7 bases map to TRBD1. After removal of 5 bases from V and 4 bases from J, the junction contained 8 bases not matched to a gene. Germline CDR1 SGHAT, CDR2 FQDESV (reference sequence). This CDR3 is 14 amino acids long. The CDR3 DNA sequence: TGTGCCAGCAGCCCCCGGGACAGACCATACGAGCAGTACGTC. Translated, it gives CASSPRDRPYEQYV.

This clone has only a few counts. The CDR3 here is CASSLAISGGPGGYTF. CDR3 nucleotide sequence: TGCGCCAGCAGCTTGGCGATCTCGGGGGGCCCCGGTGGCTACACCTTC. The chain uses TRBV5-1 and TRBJ1-2, with D perhaps TRBD1 (6 bases). Germline values: CDR1 SGHRS, CDR2 YFSETQ. The V end lost 0 bases, the J end lost 7 bases, and 19 bases lay between the germline ends. The CDR3 extends over 16 amino acids. Full variable domain (rest looked up from reference TRBV5-1 and TRBJ1-2): KAGVTQTPRYLIKTRGQQVTLSCSPISGHRSVSWYQQTPGQGLQFLFEYFSETQRNKGNFPGRFSGRQFSNSRSEMNVSTLELGDSALYLCASSLAISGGPGGYTFGSGTRLTVV.

The chain uses TRBV6-1 and TRBJ2-7, with 10 bases matching TRBD1. Per the germline V gene, CDR1 is MNHNS and CDR2 is SASEGT. J gave up 4 bases and V 1 base, and 4 bases lay outside the gene matches. The length of the CDR3 is 15 residues. The CDR3 is CASSEEGQGRYEQYV. CDR3 bases: TGTGCCAGCAGTGAAGAGGGACAGGGGAGGTACGAGCAGTACGTC.

This chain uses TRBV10-3 with TRBJ2-7, with D maybe TRBD1 (5 bases). The V gene lost 8 bases and the J gene lost 2 bases, with 10 bases spanning the gap. Germline CDR1 reads ENHRY; CDR2 reads SYGVKD. There are 12 residues in the CDR3. CDR3 in DNA: TGTGCCATCTCTTCAGGGACCTACGAGCAGTACGTC. Translated, it gives CAISSGTYEQYV.

This clone was seen a handful of times. In nucleotides, the CDR3 is TGTGCCAGCAGCATTAACTCCTACGAGCAGTACGTC. This sequence encodes CASSINSYEQYV. The rearrangement links TRBV13 to TRBJ2-7, with D hard to call. Germline V lookup: CDR1 PRHDT, CDR2 FYEKMQ (reference sequence). This CDR3 contains 12 residues. The V and J ends lost 5 bases and 0 bases respectively, with 5 bases between them.

The genes are TRBV2 and TRBJ2-7; 8 positions agree with TRBD1. Germline CDR1 and CDR2: SNHLY and FYNNEI. Trimming removed 6 bases from V and 6 bases from J; junction bases left unmatched: 4. This CDR3 is 12 amino acids long. In DNA, the CDR3 is TGTGCCAGCAGGGCTCAGGGGGCCGAGCAGTACGTC. Translating it yields CASRAQGAEQYV.